The T cell receptor (beta chain) under discussion was sequenced for a study of T-cell reconstitution after alpha-beta-depleted transplantation in children. CDR3 size: 16 residues. Trimming cost V 3 bases and J 3 bases; bases outside gene matches: 7. Germline V gene sequence: CDR1 KGHDR, CDR2 SFDVKD. This clonotype was counted only a few times. Unique molecular identifiers were used to barcode this TCRbeta library. MiXCR, run by TCRdb on the PCR reads, gives a single entry per CDR3 protein. This sample has 360,000 or so distinct CDR3 sequences, with over 20% found just once. The J gene is TRBJ2-7, the V gene TRBV24-1; 10 bases line up with TRBD1. This TCR derives from a human donor who donated a stem cell graft to a child with acute myeloid leukemia. The sequencing used PBMCs from the stem cell graft donor, collected from the stem cell graft. The CDR3 here is CATSDTSGQGGYEQYF. The CDR3 region has the DNA TGTGCCACCAGTGATACGAGTGGACAGGGGGGCTACGAGCAGTACTTC.